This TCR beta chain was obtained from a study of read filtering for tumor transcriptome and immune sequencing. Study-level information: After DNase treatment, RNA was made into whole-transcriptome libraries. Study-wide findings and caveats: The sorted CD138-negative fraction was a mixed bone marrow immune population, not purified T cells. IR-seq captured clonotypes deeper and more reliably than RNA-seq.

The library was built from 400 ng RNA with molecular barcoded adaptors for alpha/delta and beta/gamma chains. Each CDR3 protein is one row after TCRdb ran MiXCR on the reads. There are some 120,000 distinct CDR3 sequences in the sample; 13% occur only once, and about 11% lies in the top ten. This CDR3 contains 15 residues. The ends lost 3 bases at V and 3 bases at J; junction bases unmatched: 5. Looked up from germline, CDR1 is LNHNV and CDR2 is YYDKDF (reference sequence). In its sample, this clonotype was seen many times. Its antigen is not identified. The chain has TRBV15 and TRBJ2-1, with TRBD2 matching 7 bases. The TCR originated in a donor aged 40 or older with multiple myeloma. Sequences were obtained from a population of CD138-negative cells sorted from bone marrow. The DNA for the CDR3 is TGTGCCACCAGCAGGGCCGGGACTATCTACAATGAGCAGTTCTTC. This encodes CATSRAGTIYNEQFF.